The sequence of this TCR beta chain was determined in a study of blood T cells in healthy people across ages (dated by TCRdb to the mid-2010s). As for the study more broadly: In model experiments, roughly one uniquely barcoded TCR beta cDNA molecule per two T cells was captured by template switching. To avoid experimental bias, donors of different ages were distributed randomly across sequencing lanes. Age-related changes in TCR beta repertoire diversity were measured in the study by deep sequencing normalized with unique cDNA molecular identifiers. Using the same blood draw, the study looked at two additional independent replicas of 1 million unique cDNA reads for two donors, one aged 18 to 30 and the other aged 80 or older. The donors were divided into four age groups: young (average 16 years), middle-aged (about 39), aged (approximately 59) and long-lived (82).

Donors were a few dozen systemically healthy Caucasian individuals from Russia aged roughly 6 to 90 years. Each donor gave ten milliliters of peripheral blood, collected into EDTA-treated Vacutainer tubes. Ficoll-Paque density-gradient centrifugation was used to isolate PBMCs, with at least 7 million obtained per sample. Trizol reagent was used to extract total RNA from PBMCs, with at least 6 micrograms per sample. The percentages of naive CD45RAhigh/CD27high T cells were determined by flow cytometry on a PBMC aliquot from every donor. Study-level results and caveats: Estimates of total diversity based on one million sequenced T cells were considered lower bounds and underestimates. Because the CMV infection status of the donors was unknown, age-related changes in expanded clonotypes may potentially have been confounded. Conclusive comparison of naive and antigen-experienced compartments was prevented by the profiling of bulk unsorted PBMCs. Compared with the aged group, more naive CD4+ T cells, fewer expanded clones and increased TCR diversity were shown by the long-lived group, suggesting age selection. The percentage of naive T cells measured by flow cytometry correlated strongly with observed TCR beta diversity. As age increased, observed TCR beta diversity per million T cells dropped in a roughly linear way, and a significant reduction was already evident by age about 40.

Library generation was performed with 5' RACE. The run used an Illumina HiSeq 2500. A second PCR of about 6 to 11 cycles was performed with a sample-barcoded 5' primer and a J-beta primer mix. A unique molecular identifier was introduced onto each TCR beta cDNA molecule by a template-switch 5' adaptor carrying 12 random nucleotides. At least 2.5 million CDR3-containing paired-end reads were obtained from each sample. First-strand cDNA was synthesized from all RNA with the Mint cDNA synthesis kit, primed by a TRBC-specific oligonucleotide. After uracil-DNA glycosylase treatment, a first 18-cycle PCR used universal primers M1SS and BC2_uni_R on all cDNA. The paper's processing steps were these. Each sample was normalized by randomly selecting 1 million high-quality reads, each carrying a distinct molecular identifier. Instead of being binned into consensus sequences, reads with shared molecular identifiers were discarded. CDR3 identification, clonotype clustering and error correction used MiTCR with a Q25 quality threshold and the strictest error-elimination algorithm. A nonparametric unseen species model using Euler transformation provided a lower-bound estimate of total TCR beta diversity. The public sequencing data were trimmed at Q25 with fastp and processed into clonotypes with MiXCR by TCRdb, which kept only in-frame beta chains. Every entry covers one CDR3 protein and lists the most common genes and DNA from its rows. The V and J calls come from TCRdb's annotation, not from the publication. The sample table records 630,000 or so distinct CDR3 sequences; approximately 31% of these occur just once. The ten largest make up approximately 15% of the sample.

The table lists this clonotype with many counts. The target of this receptor is not known. No qualities accompany the bases; no much larger clone lies one base away. The receptor was derived from a woman older than 75 in good health. Donor details come from another sample of the same person, matched by shared clones. The sample consisted of blood.

The CDR3 amino acid sequence is: CASSYRHSSYEQYF. The nucleotide sequence reads as follows: TGTGCCAGCAGTTACAGGCACAGTTCCTACGAGCAGTACTTC. The chain couples TRBV6-5 to TRBJ2-7; too little of a D gene remains to name it. There are 14 amino acids in the CDR3, from cysteine to phenylalanine inclusive. The entry retains the CDR3 DNA only, 42 bases that are in frame from base 1. A distance of 9 bases separates the germline ends of V and J, which lose 2 bases and 1 base respectively. Sequences MNHEY (CDR1) and SVGAGI (CDR2) are obtained from the germline V gene.